These T cell receptor beta chains were read from a single sample in a study of blood T cells in healthy people across ages. TCRdb reanalysed the 5' RACE reads using MiXCR and keeps one entry per CDR3 protein. This table holds around 800,000 distinct CDR3 sequences, 20% to 30% found once. These data also featured in a second study, about T cells of mothers and their children.

Sequenced material: blood. The receptors here all came from a boy younger than 18 in good health. Both conserved end residues are part of each CDR3. A D gene is named only where the DNA matches it firmly. Clone size, where shown, is once, few, many, or a class for clones that have expanded.

TRBV7-9	.	TRBJ1-6	few	CASSLASGYFGSPLHF
TRBV20-1	TRBD2	TRBJ2-7	.	CSARRAGTSLYEQYF
TRBV12-5	.	TRBJ2-5	.	CASGLAKRRRDIQETQYF
TRBV12-3/TRBV12-4	.	TRBJ1-1	.	CASSFSGEAFF
TRBV5-1	.	.	.	CASSQARPDYEQYF
TRBV7-2	TRBD1	TRBJ2-5	.	CASSLAGSTQGWETQYF
TRBV27	.	TRBJ1-4	.	CASRPTGYREKLFF
TRBV3-1	.	TRBJ2-7	.	CASSQGRGIGYEQYF
TRBV13	.	TRBJ2-7	.	CASSSRDGTSYEQYF
TRBV4-1	TRBD1	TRBJ2-7	.	CASSQRQGGGYEQYF
TRBV4-1	.	TRBJ2-7	few	CASSQSSDWRVEQYF
TRBV15	.	TRBJ2-7	few	CATSRDGPYEQYF
TRBV6-1	.	TRBJ2-7	few	CASSPASVSSYEQYF
TRBV7-9	TRBD2	TRBJ2-1	.	CASSLPSGGYNEQFF
TRBV18	.	TRBJ1-2	few	CASSSSSGVRLANYGYTF
TRBV10-1	.	TRBJ2-4	few	CASSDMDTNIQYF
TRBV15	.	.	few	CATSRDLMAYNEQFF
TRBV28	.	TRBJ2-4	few	CASSNLDSTGGAKNIQYF
TRBV7-2	.	TRBJ1-4	few	CASSLETRGEKLFF
TRBV2	TRBD2	TRBJ2-1	few	CASSTGLAGGDNEQFF
TRBV6-5	TRBD1	TRBJ1-6	.	CASSETAGTGTAHF
TRBV28	.	TRBJ2-7	.	CASRSGGRAYEQYF
TRBV6-6	.	TRBJ2-1	few	CASSPVGEQFF
TRBV4-2	.	TRBJ1-2	.	CASSQERKIEAATAF
TRBV4-1	.	TRBJ1-1	.	CASSPWGKPNRNTEAFF
TRBV5-1	.	TRBJ2-2	few	CASSSYRASTGELFF
TRBV5-1	.	TRBJ1-2	.	CGSSPQGRGYTF
TRBV19	TRBD2	TRBJ2-4	.	CASSSPGGGSIQYF
TRBV7-8	.	TRBJ2-1	few	CASSSRAGPSSYNEQFF
TRBV12-3/TRBV12-4	TRBD1	.	many	CASSFPGTGRETQYF
TRBV7-7	.	TRBJ2-2	few	CASSLGQLATGELFF
TRBV3-1	.	TRBJ2-6	few	CASSLDSTGANVLTF
TRBV6-5	.	TRBJ1-1	.	CASSRRLDTEAFF
TRBV20-1	.	TRBJ2-1	.	CSARDPSGIHNEQFF
TRBV7-9	TRBD2	TRBJ2-3	.	CASSLYQRGDTDTQYF
TRBV20-1	TRBD2	TRBJ2-2	.	CSARRAGGSLTGELFF
TRBV5-1	.	TRBJ1-2	.	CASSGGDRFGYGYTF
TRBV29-1	.	TRBJ2-5	many	CSVVGIQETQYF
TRBV29-1	.	TRBJ2-5	few	CSGGKQETQYF
TRBV2	TRBD1	TRBJ2-7	.	CASSEDRGSPYEQYF
TRBV7-9	.	TRBJ1-2	few	CASSSLNGDYGYTF
TRBV5-1	.	TRBJ2-5	many	CASSFTAQETQYF
TRBV4-2	TRBD2	TRBJ2-2	.	CASSQEGGLANTGELFF
TRBV6-1	TRBD1	TRBJ2-3	.	CASSEILGTGARFAQYF
TRBV25-1	.	TRBJ1-4	.	CASSEYEKLFF
TRBV20-1	.	TRBJ1-4	.	CSARSTATNEKLFF
TRBV11-2	.	.	few	CASSFAGVVKTQYF
TRBV7-8	.	TRBJ1-4	.	CASSYRGKGEKLFF
TRBV5-1	.	TRBJ2-5	.	CASSLYDRDQETQYF
TRBV6-1	.	TRBJ1-5	few	CASSEQGSQPQHF
TRBV30	.	TRBJ1-6	few	CAWSDRDSPLHF
TRBV5-8	.	TRBJ1-2	few	CASSFGGHGYTF
TRBV29-1	.	.	.	CSVAPGLPPGKWQFF
TRBV12-5	.	TRBJ1-1	.	CASGLQGTFF
TRBV20-1	.	TRBJ1-4	.	CSARGPATNEKLFF
TRBV24-1	.	TRBJ2-5	many	CATSDYGSGGGETQYF